The 20 T cell receptor beta chains below all came from one sample that was sequenced in a study of a mutant IDH1 vaccine in newly diagnosed glioma. Time point defined: week 23, last vaccination. Every vaccine dose comprised 300 ug of mutant IDH1 20-mer peptide plus topical imiquimod. These TCRs are of unknown antigen specificity. Measured with immunoSEQ multiplex PCR; TCRdb has only the in-frame clones, and not every one. The sample has tens of thousands of clones, about 81% seen once; the top ten hold approximately 8%. The sequencing here drew on PBMCs, taken from a glioma patient whose treatment included an IDH1 peptide vaccine. Receptors were obtained from a woman in her forties with glioma. Some clones in this sample may be carry-over from other donors' samples.

This clone showed up just once. The CDR3: CASSLGTGRTDTQYF. The CDR3, as DNA: TGTGCCAGCAGCCTCGGGACAGGCCGCACAGATACGCAGTATTTT. The rearrangement links TRBV11-2 to TRBJ2-3; 8 nucleotides match TRBD1. In germline, CDR1 is SGHAT, CDR2 FQNNGV. The CDR3 is made up of 15 amino acids. After removal of 5 bases from V and 1 base from J, the junction contained 5 bases not matched to a gene.

This clone was seen only a few times. CDR3: CASSVDSGNTGELFF. The CDR3 bases are TGTGCCAGCAGCGTTGACAGTGGGAACACCGGGGAGCTGTTTTTT. The rearrangement uses TRBV9 and TRBJ2-2, with D possibly TRBD1 on 5 matching bases. CDR1 and CDR2 (germline): SGDLS, YYNGEE. The CDR3 length is 15 residues. Trimming left V 2 bases short and J 1 base short, with 9 bases between.

This chain connects TRBV21-1 to TRBJ2-1; TRBD1, the D gene given by the table, was not confirmed from the DNA. TRBV21-1 is a known pseudogene. The CDR3 is made up of 14 amino acids. The CDR3 is CARDRDIEYNEQFF. The CDR3 DNA reads TGTGCCCGTGACCGGGACATCGAGTACAATGAGCAGTTCTTC.

The chain has TRBV19 and TRBJ1-6; D unclear. Germline lookup yields CDR1 LNHDA and CDR2 SQIVND (reference sequence). The V end lost 7 bases, the J end lost 1 base, and 11 bases lay between the germline ends. CDR3 length: 15 amino acids. The CDR3 sequence: CASKEFGSYNSPLHF. CDR3 coding DNA: TGTGCCAGTAAAGAGTTCGGGTCCTATAATTCACCCCTCCACTTT.

The chain is built from TRBV9 and TRBJ2-6, with unresolved D. The V and J ends lost 0 bases and 2 bases respectively, with 6 bases between them. The CDR3 is 15 amino acids. CDR1 SGDLS and CDR2 YYNGEE come from the germline V gene. The CDR3 loop reads CASSVGPPGANVLTF. The CDR3 nucleotides are TGTGCCAGCAGCGTAGGGCCTCCTGGGGCCAACGTCCTGACTTTC.

The chain recombines TRBV15 with TRBJ2-6; D may be TRBD1 (5 bases). The germline CDR1 and CDR2 sequences are LNHNV and YYDKDF (reference sequence). CDR3 length: 15 residues. Trimming cost V 4 bases and J 3 bases, with 10 bases left between them. The CDR3 nucleotides are TGTGCCACCAGCAAAGGGGTTAGTGGGGCCAACGTCCTGACTTTC. As protein: CATSKGVSGANVLTF.

This clone was picked up one time. This chain joins TRBV7-2 and TRBJ1-6; D gene unclear. This CDR3 comprises 12 residues. V was trimmed by 2 bases and J by 4 bases, leaving 0 bases between them. The germline V gene encodes CDR1 SGHTA and CDR2 FQGNSA. In nucleotides, the CDR3 is TGTGCCAGCAGCTTATATAATTCACCCCTCCACTTT. This codes for CASSLYNSPLHF.

The CDR3 loop is CASSLVAGSEQYF. CDR3 in DNA: TGTGCCAGCAGCTTGGTCGCAGGGAGCGAGCAGTACTTC. The chain combines TRBV5-5 with TRBJ2-7; D assignment may be TRBD1 or TRBD2 (5 bases each). Germline assignment: CDR1 SGHKS and CDR2 YYEKEE (reference sequence). Trimming removed 0 bases from V and 6 bases from J, with 10 bases in between. This CDR3 is 13 amino acids long. Drawing the rest from reference TRBV5-5 and TRBJ2-7, the complete variable domain is DAGVTQSPTHLIKTRGQQVTLRCSPISGHKSVSWYQQVLGQGPQFIFQYYEKEERGRGNFPDRFSARQFPNYSSELNVNALLLGDSALYLCASSLVAGSEQYFGPGTRLTVT.

This sequence joins TRBV11-2 and TRBJ1-1, with D possibly being TRBD1 (5 bases). CDR3 length: 15 residues. The V end lost 3 bases, the J end lost 3 bases, and 14 bases lay between the germline ends. Germline loops: CDR1 SGHAT, CDR2 FQNNGV. The CDR3 nucleotides read TGTGCCAGCAGCTTTTTCGGGGGTTCGGACACTGAAGCTTTCTTT. It codes for CASSFFGGSDTEAFF.

In this sample, this clone turned up once. The CDR3 sequence: CATSRDLGVEQYF. CDR3 in DNA: TGTGCCACCAGCAGAGATTTAGGGGTCGAGCAGTACTTC. The V gene is TRBV15, the J gene TRBJ2-7, with D maybe TRBD1 (5 bases). This CDR3 has 13 residues. The V end was cut by 0 bases, the J end by 6 bases, with 9 bases between. CDR1 LNHNV and CDR2 YYDKDF come from the germline V gene (reference sequence).

This clone has only one observation. The CDR3 nucleotides are TGTGCCAGCAGTGAATCAGCAATTGGGCACGAGCAGTACTTC. Translating gives CASSESAIGHEQYF. This chain connects TRBV25-1 to TRBJ2-7; D is ambiguous. The length of the CDR3 is 14 residues. Germline V gives CDR1 MGHDK, CDR2 SYGVNS. V shed 1 base and J shed 5 bases, with 12 bases lying between them.

J is TRBJ1-5 and V is TRBV15; D is undetermined. V lost 0 bases, J lost 2 bases, and 8 bases lay in between. In germline, CDR1 is LNHNV, CDR2 YYDKDF (reference sequence). CDR3 length: 15 amino acids. CDR3 amino acids: CATSRDPRGNQPQHF. Written as DNA, the CDR3 is TGTGCCACCAGCAGAGATCCCCGCGGCAATCAGCCCCAGCATTTT. Supplemented by reference TRBV15 and TRBJ1-5, the full variable domain reads DAMVIQNPRYQVTQFGKPVTLSCSQTLNHNVMYWYQQKSSQAPKLLFHYYDKDFNNEADTPDNFQSRRPNTSFCFLDIRSPGLGDTAMYLCATSRDPRGNQPQHFGDGTRLSIL.

The chain employs TRBV23-1 and TRBJ2-1; D unclear. TRBV23-1 is reported as an ORF; its role is uncertain. This CDR3 spans 16 amino acids. Trimming pared 1 base from V and 2 bases from J, leaving 12 bases between. CDR3: CASSQWAHSPYNEQFF. In nucleotides, the CDR3 is TGCGCCAGCAGTCAATGGGCACATTCTCCCTACAATGAGCAGTTCTTC.

V gene TRBV19 combines with J gene TRBJ1-5; D not resolved. Germline CDR1 LNHDA, CDR2 SQIVND (reference sequence). The V end lost 5 bases, the J end lost 3 bases, and 11 bases lay between the germline ends. The CDR3 has 14 residues. The CDR3 nucleotides are TGTGCCAGTAGTCCATTAAATAACAATCAGCCCCAGCATTTT. Amino acids: CASSPLNNNQPQHF.

J is TRBJ2-5 and V is TRBV5-1; D not resolved. Germline V gene lookup returns CDR1 SGHRS and CDR2 YFSETQ. Trimming removed 3 bases from V and 1 base from J, with 16 bases in between. This CDR3 contains 16 residues. CDR3 region: CASSSSTWGSQETQYF. In nucleotides, the CDR3 is TGCGCCAGCAGCTCTTCCACTTGGGGAAGCCAAGAGACCCAGTACTTC.

The gene calls are TRBV6-1 and TRBJ2-3, with a possible D match to TRBD1 (5 bases). The CDR3 is 15 amino acids. V was shortened by 0 bases and J by 2 bases, with 9 bases between the two germline ends. Germline-derived CDR1 and CDR2 are MNHNS and SASEGT. The CDR3 nucleotides read TGTGCCAGCAGTGAAGCTCAGGGATACACAGATACGCAGTATTTT. Protein product: CASSEAQGYTDTQYF.

The chain couples TRBV2 to TRBJ1-2, with 7 bases aligning to TRBD1. The V and J ends lost 0 bases and 4 bases, in that order; junction bases with no gene match: 14. The CDR3 has 18 residues. Germline CDR1 and CDR2: SNHLY and FYNNEI. The CDR3 sequence is CASSEAGIRQGAGYGYTF. CDR3 in DNA: TGTGCCAGCAGTGAAGCGGGGATCCGACAGGGCGCGGGCTATGGCTACACCTTC. The full variable domain, with the rest looked up from reference TRBV2 and TRBJ1-2, is EPEVTQTPSHQVTQMGQEVILRCVPISNHLYFYWYRQILGQKVEFLVSFYNNEISEKSEIFDDQFSVERPDGSNFTLKIRSTKLEDSAMYFCASSEAGIRQGAGYGYTFGSGTRLTVV.

The chain joins TRBV15 to TRBJ2-5, with D hard to call. CDR3 size: 14 residues. Per germline, CDR1 LNHNV and CDR2 YYDKDF (reference sequence). V was clipped by 0 bases and J by 4 bases, with 9 bases between them. CDR3 region: CATSRDLTIETQYF. CDR3 DNA sequence: TGTGCCACCAGCAGAGATTTAACTATAGAGACCCAGTACTTC.

The V gene is TRBV6-5, the J gene TRBJ2-7; D may be TRBD1 or TRBD2 (5 bases each). The V and J ends lost 5 bases and 3 bases respectively, with 14 bases between them. CDR3 size: 14 residues. CDR1 is MNHEY, CDR2 SVGAGI, per germline. Here the CDR3 DNA reads TGTGCCAGCAGTAGGGACCGACGGCACTACGAGCAGTACTTC. Residues: CASSRDRRHYEQYF.

The V call is TRBV7-9, the J call TRBJ1-3; D call uncertain. CDR3 length: 11 residues. The germline V gene has CDR1 SEHNR and CDR2 FQNEAQ (reference sequence). V was trimmed by 5 bases and J by 4 bases, leaving 3 bases between them. CDR3 bases: TGTGCCAGCAGCAGGGGAAACACCATATATTTT. Translating it yields CASSRGNTIYF.